This T cell receptor (beta chain) was captured in a study of technical replicates of blood from a few donors. This CDR3 is built from 16 residues. CDR1 is SGHTA, CDR2 FQGTGA, per germline. Trimming cost V 5 bases and J 7 bases; bases outside gene matches: 5. The protocol was immunoSEQ multiplex PCR, while the TCRdb copy is restricted to in-frame clones and leaves out a portion. The sample holds about 94,000 clones; roughly 95% are singletons and the top ten take roughly 0.22%. V usage is TRBV7-3 and J usage is TRBJ2-1; 16 bases fit TRBD2. The sample taken for sequencing was T cells isolated from PBMCs. The sequence came from a human donor in good health. CDR3 sequence reads: CASSVRGLAGGNEQFF. CDR3 nucleotides: TGTGCCAGCAGCGTAAGGGGACTAGCGGGGGGGAATGAGCAGTTCTTC.